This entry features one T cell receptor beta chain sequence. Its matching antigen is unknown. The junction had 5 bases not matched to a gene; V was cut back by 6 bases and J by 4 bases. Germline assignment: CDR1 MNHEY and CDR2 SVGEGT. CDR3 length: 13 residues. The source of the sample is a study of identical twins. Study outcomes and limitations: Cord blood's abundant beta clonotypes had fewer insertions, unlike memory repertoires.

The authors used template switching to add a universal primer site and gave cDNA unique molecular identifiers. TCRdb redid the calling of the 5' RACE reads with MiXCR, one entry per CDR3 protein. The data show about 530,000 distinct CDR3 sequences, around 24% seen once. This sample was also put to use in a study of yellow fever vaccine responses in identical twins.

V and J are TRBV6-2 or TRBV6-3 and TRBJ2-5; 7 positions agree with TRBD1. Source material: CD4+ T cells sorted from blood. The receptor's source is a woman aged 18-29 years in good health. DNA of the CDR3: TGTGCCAGCAGACCCGACAGGGTAGAGACCCAGTACTTC. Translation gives CASRPDRVETQYF.